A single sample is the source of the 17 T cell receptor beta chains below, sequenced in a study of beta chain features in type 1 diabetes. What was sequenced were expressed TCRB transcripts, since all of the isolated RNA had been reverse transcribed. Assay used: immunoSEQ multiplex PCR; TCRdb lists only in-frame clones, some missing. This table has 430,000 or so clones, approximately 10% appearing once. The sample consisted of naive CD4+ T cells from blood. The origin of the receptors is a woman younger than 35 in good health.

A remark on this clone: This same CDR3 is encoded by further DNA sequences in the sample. CDR3 DNA sequence: TGTGCCTGGAGTGTACAGGGGGGGAATCAGCCCCAGCATTTT. Protein sequence: CAWSVQGGNQPQHF. The gene calls are TRBV30 and TRBJ1-5; 8 nucleotides match TRBD1. Per the germline V gene, CDR1 is GTSNPN and CDR2 is SVGIG (reference sequence). After removal of 0 bases from V and 4 bases from J, the junction contained 2 bases not matched to a gene. This CDR3 has 14 amino acids.

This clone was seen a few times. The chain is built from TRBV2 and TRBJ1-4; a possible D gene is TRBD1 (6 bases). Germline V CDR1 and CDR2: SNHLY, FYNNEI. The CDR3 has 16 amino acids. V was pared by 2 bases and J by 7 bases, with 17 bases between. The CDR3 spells CASSELGAGAGEKLFF. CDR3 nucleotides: TGTGCCAGCAGTGAACTGGGTGCAGGGGCGGGTGAAAAACTGTTTTTT.

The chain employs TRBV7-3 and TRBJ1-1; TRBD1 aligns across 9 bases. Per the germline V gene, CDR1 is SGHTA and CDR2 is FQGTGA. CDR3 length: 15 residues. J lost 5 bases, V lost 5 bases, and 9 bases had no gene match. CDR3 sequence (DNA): TGTGCCAGCAGCCTCCCCCCGGGACAGGGAACTGAAGCTTTCTTT. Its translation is CASSLPPGQGTEAFF.

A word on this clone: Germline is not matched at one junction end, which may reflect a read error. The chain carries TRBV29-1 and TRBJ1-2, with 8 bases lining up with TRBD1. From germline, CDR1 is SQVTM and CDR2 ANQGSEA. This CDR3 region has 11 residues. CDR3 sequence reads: CSVTGQGDLSF. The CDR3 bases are TGCAGCGTAACCGGACAGGGTGATTTATCCTTC.

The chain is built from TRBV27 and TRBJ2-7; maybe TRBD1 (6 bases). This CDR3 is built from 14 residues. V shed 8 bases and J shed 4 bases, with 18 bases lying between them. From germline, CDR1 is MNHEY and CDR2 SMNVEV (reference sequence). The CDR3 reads CASAKYRVGYEQYF. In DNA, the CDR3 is TGTGCCAGCGCAAAATACAGGGTGGGTTACGAGCAGTACTTC.

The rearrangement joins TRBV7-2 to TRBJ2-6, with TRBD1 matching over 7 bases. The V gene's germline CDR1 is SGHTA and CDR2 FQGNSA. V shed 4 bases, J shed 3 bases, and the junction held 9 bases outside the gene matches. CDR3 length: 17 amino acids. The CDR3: CASSYRTGAGGANVLTF. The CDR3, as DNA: TGTGCCAGCAGCTACCGAACAGGGGCTGGTGGGGCCAACGTCCTGACTTTC.

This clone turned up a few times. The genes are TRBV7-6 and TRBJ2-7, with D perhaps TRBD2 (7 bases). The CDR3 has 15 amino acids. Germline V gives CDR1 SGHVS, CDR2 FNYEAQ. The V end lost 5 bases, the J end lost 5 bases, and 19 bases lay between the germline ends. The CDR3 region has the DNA TGTGCCAGCAGCCCGCTGGGGGGGCGAACTCACGAGCAGTACGTC. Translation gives CASSPLGGRTHEQYV.

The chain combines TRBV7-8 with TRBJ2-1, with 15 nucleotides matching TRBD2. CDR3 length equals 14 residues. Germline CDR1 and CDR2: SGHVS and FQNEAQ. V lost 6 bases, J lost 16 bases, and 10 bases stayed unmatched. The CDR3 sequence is CASRPPGLAGGAFF. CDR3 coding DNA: TGTGCCAGCAGACCCCCGGGACTAGCGGGAGGAGCATTCTTC.

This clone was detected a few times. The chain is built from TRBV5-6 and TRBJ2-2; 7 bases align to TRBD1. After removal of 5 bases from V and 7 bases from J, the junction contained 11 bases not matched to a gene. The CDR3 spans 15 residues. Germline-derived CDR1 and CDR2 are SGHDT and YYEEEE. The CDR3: CASRLTGTASGELFF. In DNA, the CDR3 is TGTGCCAGCAGGCTTACCGGGACAGCGAGCGGGGAGCTGTTTTTT.

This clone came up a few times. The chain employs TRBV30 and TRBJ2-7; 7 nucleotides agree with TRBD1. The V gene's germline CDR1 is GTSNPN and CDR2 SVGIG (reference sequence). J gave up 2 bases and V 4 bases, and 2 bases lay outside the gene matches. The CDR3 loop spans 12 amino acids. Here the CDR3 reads CAWTRGPYEQYF. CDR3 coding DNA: TGTGCCTGGACAAGGGGGCCCTACGAGCAGTACTTC.

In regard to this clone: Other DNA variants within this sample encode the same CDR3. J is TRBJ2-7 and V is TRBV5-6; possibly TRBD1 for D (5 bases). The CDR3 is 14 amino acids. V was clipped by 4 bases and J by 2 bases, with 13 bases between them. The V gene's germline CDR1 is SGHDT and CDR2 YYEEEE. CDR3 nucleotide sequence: TGTGCCAGCAGCCTGGGGCAGACAACCTACGAGCAGTACTTC. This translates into CASSLGQTTYEQYF.

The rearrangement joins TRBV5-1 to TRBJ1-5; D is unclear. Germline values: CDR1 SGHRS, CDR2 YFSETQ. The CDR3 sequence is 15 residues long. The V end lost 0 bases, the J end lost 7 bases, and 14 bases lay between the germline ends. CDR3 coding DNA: TGCGCCAGCAGCTTGGGTGGCAGCCTGGGGCAGCCCCAGCATTTT. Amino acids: CASSLGGSLGQPQHF. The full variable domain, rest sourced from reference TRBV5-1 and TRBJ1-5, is KAGVTQTPRYLIKTRGQQVTLSCSPISGHRSVSWYQQTPGQGLQFLFEYFSETQRNKGNFPGRFSGRQFSNSRSEMNVSTLELGDSALYLCASSLGGSLGQPQHFGDGTRLSIL.

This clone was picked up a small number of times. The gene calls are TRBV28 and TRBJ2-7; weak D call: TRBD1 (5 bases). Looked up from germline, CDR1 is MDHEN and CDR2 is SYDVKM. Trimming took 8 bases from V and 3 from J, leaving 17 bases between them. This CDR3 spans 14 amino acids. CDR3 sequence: CASVPAGKNYEQYV. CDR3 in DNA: TGTGCCAGCGTCCCGGCAGGGAAGAACTACGAGCAGTACGTC.

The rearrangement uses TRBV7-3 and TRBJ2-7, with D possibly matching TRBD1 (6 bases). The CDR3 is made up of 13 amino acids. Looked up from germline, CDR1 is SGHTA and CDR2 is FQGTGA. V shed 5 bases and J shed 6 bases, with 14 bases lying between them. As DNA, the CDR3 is TGTGCCAGCAGCGAGCAACAGGGCTCCGAGCAGTACGTC. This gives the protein CASSEQQGSEQYV.

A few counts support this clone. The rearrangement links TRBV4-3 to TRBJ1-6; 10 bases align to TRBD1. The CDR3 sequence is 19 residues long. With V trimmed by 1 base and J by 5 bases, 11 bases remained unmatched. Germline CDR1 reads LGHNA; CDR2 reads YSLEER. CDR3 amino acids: CASSQAWTGGLLNNSPLHF. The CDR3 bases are TGCGCCAGCAGCCAAGCCTGGACAGGGGGACTTCTTAATAATTCACCCCTCCACTTT.

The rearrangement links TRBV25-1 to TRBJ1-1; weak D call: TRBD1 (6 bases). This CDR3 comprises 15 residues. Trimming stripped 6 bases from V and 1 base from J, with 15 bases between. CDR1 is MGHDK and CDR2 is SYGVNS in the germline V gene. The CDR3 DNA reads TGTGCCAGCAGCTCCCCGGGACACAGGAACACTGAAGCTTTCTTT. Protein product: CASSSPGHRNTEAFF.

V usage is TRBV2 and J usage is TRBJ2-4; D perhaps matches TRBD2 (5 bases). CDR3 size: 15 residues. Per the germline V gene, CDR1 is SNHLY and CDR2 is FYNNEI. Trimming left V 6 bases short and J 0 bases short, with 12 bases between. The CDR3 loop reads CASSQDWLAKNIQYF. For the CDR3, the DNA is TGTGCCAGCAGCCAGGACTGGCTAGCCAAAAACATTCAGTACTTC.